This is a list of T cell receptor beta chains from one sample in a study of blood T cell repertoires in COVID-19. Sequencing was performed with immunoSEQ multiplex PCR; in TCRdb, only in-frame clones are kept and a portion is missing. This table has 300,000 to 350,000 clones, more than 75% appearing once. Sample: peripheral blood. The receptor source for this set is a woman younger than 35 who had recovered from COVID-19. CDR3s include the opening cysteine and the closing phenylalanine or tryptophan. The D gene is left open where the match is weak. Expanded clones get a size class; other rows say once, few or many, or leave the size out.

.	.	TRBJ1-5	TRBV23-1	CASSQSLTTQRGGYSNQPQHF	TGCGCCAGCAGTCAATCCCTCACCACACAGAGGGGGGGATATAGCAATCAGCCCCAGCATTTT
.	.	TRBJ1-2	TRBV5-1	CASREGWRGLNYGYTF	TGCGCCAGCAGGGAGGGGTGGCGGGGCCTTAACTATGGCTACACCTTC
TRBD2	.	TRBJ2-1	TRBV5-8	CASRLARVDSNEQFF	TGTGCCAGCAGACTAGCGCGGGTTGACAGCAATGAGCAGTTCTTC
.	.	TRBJ2-1	TRBV13	CASSFRRSTYNEQFF	TGTGCCAGCAGCTTCCGCCGGAGTACCTACAATGAGCAGTTCTTC
.	.	TRBJ2-1	TRBV11-2	CASSLGASAYNEQFF	TGTGCCAGCAGCCTCGGGGCTAGCGCGTACAATGAGCAGTTCTTC
.	once	TRBJ2-1	TRBV2	CASTRSQSSYNEQFF	TGTGCCAGCACCCGGAGTCAGAGCTCCTACAATGAGCAGTTCTTC
TRBD2	.	TRBJ2-3	TRBV4-1	CASSQENLAGLGFALYF	TGCGCCAGCAGCCAAGAAAACCTAGCGGGCCTCGGATTCGCTTTGTATTTT
TRBD1	.	TRBJ1-6	TRBV7-9	CASSLEQGNSPLHF	TGTGCCAGCAGCTTAGAACAGGGGAATTCACCCCTCCACTTT
.	.	TRBJ2-5	TRBV12-5	CASGLSETQYF	TGTGCTAGTGGTTTGAGCGAGACCCAGTACTTC
TRBD2	.	TRBJ2-5	TRBV11-3	CASRDTRGRAGVETQYF	TGTGCCAGCAGGGACACTAGAGGTCGGGCGGGAGTAGAGACCCAGTACTTC
.	once	TRBJ2-1	TRBV18	CASSPPPGVRWNEQFF	TGTGCCAGCTCACCCCCTCCGGGAGTTAGGTGGAATGAGCAGTTCTTC
TRBD2	.	TRBJ2-2	TRBV15	CATSTREGNTGELFF	TGTGCCACCAGCACGCGGGAGGGTAACACCGGGGAGCTGTTTTTT
TRBD1	.	TRBJ1-2	TRBV30	CAWAGGADYGYTF	TGTGCCTGGGCAGGGGGCGCGGACTATGGCTACACCTTC
.	.	TRBJ1-5	TRBV6-6	CASSTGGGNQPQHF	TGTGCCAGCAGCACCGGGGGTGGCAATCAGCCCCAGCATTTT
.	.	TRBJ2-2	TRBV6-5	CASGGFNTGELFF	TGTGCCAGCGGAGGTTTTAACACCGGGGAGCTGTTTTTT
TRBD1	once	TRBJ2-1	TRBV7-9	CASSSPDRGNEQFF	TGTGCCAGCAGCTCCCCGGACAGGGGGAATGAGCAGTTCTTC
TRBD2	few	TRBJ2-1	TRBV27	CASSSKRESPYNEQFF	TGTGCCAGCAGTTCAAAGCGGGAGTCCCCCTACAATGAGCAGTTCTTC
TRBD2	once	TRBJ2-1	TRBV5-4	CASSGGNEQFF	TGTGCCAGCTCCGGGGGGAATGAGCAGTTCTTC
.	.	TRBJ1-1	TRBV6-5	CASSYNLPSEAFF	TGTGCCAGCAGTTACAACTTGCCCTCTGAAGCTTTCTTT
.	.	TRBJ1-3	TRBV14	CASSGQGYGNTIYF	TGTGCCAGCAGCGGGCAGGGGTATGGAAACACCATATATTTT
.	.	TRBJ1-1	TRBV10-2	CASSGTENTEAFF	TGCGCCAGCAGTGGGACAGAGAACACTGAAGCTTTCTTT
TRBD2	.	TRBJ2-5	TRBV7-9	CASSKRGTSGPEGSQETQYF	TGTGCCAGCAGCAAACGGGGCACTAGCGGCCCCGAGGGGAGCCAAGAGACCCAGTACTTC
TRBD1	.	TRBJ2-2	TRBV4-3	CASSRYQGAQWTGELFF	TGCGCCAGCAGCCGATACCAGGGGGCGCAGTGGACCGGGGAGCTGTTTTTT
TRBD1	.	TRBJ1-4	TRBV7-8	CASSPSATGSHEKLFF	TGTGCCAGCAGCCCCTCCGCGACAGGGTCTCATGAAAAACTGTTTTTT
TRBD2	.	TRBJ2-2	TRBV9	CASSVVPAGAILNTGELFF	TGTGCCAGCAGCGTAGTTCCAGCGGGAGCAATTTTGAACACCGGGGAGCTGTTTTTT
.	.	TRBJ2-2	TRBV14	CASSLVAVYTGELFF	TGTGCCAGCAGCCTAGTAGCGGTATACACCGGGGAGCTGTTTTTT
TRBD2	.	TRBJ2-3	TRBV28	CASSLPLARAGGPTTSTDTQYF	TGTGCCAGCAGTTTACCCCTTGCTAGAGCGGGAGGGCCGACTACTAGCACAGATACGCAGTATTTT
.	.	TRBJ1-1	TRBV5-4	CASSLSPGEAFF	TGTGCCAGCAGCTTGTCCCCGGGAGAAGCTTTCTTT
TRBD2	.	TRBJ2-1	TRBV7-6	CASSPRTSYNEQFF	TGTGCCAGCAGCCCTCGGACTAGTTACAATGAGCAGTTCTTC
TRBD1	.	TRBJ2-1	TRBV24-1	CATSDLQGAPAKNEQFF	TGTGCCACCAGTGATTTGCAGGGGGCACCAGCCAAGAATGAGCAGTTCTTC
TRBD1	.	TRBJ1-6	TRBV27	CASSLNRGPIGNSPLHF	TGTGCCAGCAGTTTGAACAGGGGACCCATTGGGAATTCACCCCTCCACTTT
.	.	TRBJ1-2	TRBV5-1	CASSFGAGENYGYTF	TGCGCCAGCAGCTTTGGGGCAGGGGAAAACTATGGCTACACCTTC
TRBD1	.	TRBJ1-2	TRBV10-3	CAISPGQGLYGYTF	TGTGCCATCAGTCCGGGACAGGGACTCTATGGCTACACCTTC
TRBD2	.	TRBJ2-1	TRBV7-2	CASSPSAGSFNEQFF	TGTGCCAGCAGTCCCTCAGCGGGATCGTTTAATGAGCAGTTCTTC
.	once	TRBJ2-3	TRBV4-3	CASSQGGRTADTQYF	TGCGCCAGCAGCCAAGGTGGGAGGACCGCAGATACGCAGTATTTT
.	.	TRBJ1-1	TRBV4-3	CASSQGPGMNTEAFF	TGCGCCAGCAGCCAAGGTCCGGGGATGAACACTGAAGCTTTCTTT
.	.	TRBJ2-1	TRBV9	CASSPGGGSYNEQFF	TGTGCCAGCAGCCCAGGGGGCGGGAGCTACAATGAGCAGTTCTTC
TRBD1	.	TRBJ2-2	TRBV7-9	CASSLEGVGQRNTGELFF	TGTGCCAGCAGCTTAGAGGGGGTGGGACAGCGAAACACCGGGGAGCTGTTTTTT
.	.	TRBJ1-4	TRBV18	CASSPEIASGRATNEKLFF	TGTGCCAGCTCACCAGAAATCGCTTCAGGAAGAGCAACTAATGAAAAACTGTTTTTT
.	.	TRBJ2-6	TRBV5-6	CASSFQNSGANVLTF	TGTGCCAGCAGCTTTCAGAACTCTGGGGCCAACGTCCTGACTTTC
.	.	TRBJ1-1	TRBV11-3	CASIPGDGGVTEAFF	TGTGCCAGCATCCCTGGTGACGGGGGGGTCACTGAAGCTTTCTTT
.	.	TRBJ1-2	TRBV5-5	CASSPGRGAGYTF	TGTGCCAGCAGCCCGGGCAGGGGCGCAGGCTACACCTTC
.	.	TRBJ1-1	TRBV6-2/TRBV6-3	CASSSDPVRQGRLEAFF	TGTGCCAGCAGTTCCGATCCGGTTCGGCAGGGCCGCCTAGAAGCTTTCTTT
.	.	TRBJ2-3	TRBV6-6	CASQFLTDTQYF	TGTGCCAGCCAGTTCCTGACAGATACGCAGTATTTT
TRBD2	.	TRBJ2-1	TRBV15	CATSRREAISYNEQFF	TGTGCCACCAGCAGGCGGGAGGCCATCTCCTACAATGAGCAGTTCTTC
.	.	TRBJ1-3	TRBV4-3	CASSQGDSGNTIYF	TGCGCCAGCAGCCAGGGAGACTCTGGAAACACCATATATTTT
.	.	TRBJ2-1	TRBV11-3	CASSSLGYEQFF	TGTGCCAGCAGCTCCTTGGGCTATGAGCAGTTCTTC
TRBD1	.	TRBJ2-5	TRBV24-1	CATSRTGEQETQYF	TGTGCCACCAGCCGGACAGGGGAGCAAGAGACCCAGTACTTC
TRBD1	.	TRBJ2-3	TRBV30	CGGRTGGDTDTQYF	TGTGGGGGACGAACAGGGGGAGACACAGATACGCAGTATTTT
TRBD2	.	TRBJ2-3	TRBV4-1	CASSHLSGNRDTQYF	TGCGCCAGCAGCCACCTTAGCGGGAATAGAGATACGCAGTATTTT
.	.	TRBJ1-2	TRBV19	CASNSMGAGGSYGYTF	TGTGCCAGTAACTCGATGGGGGCCGGCGGTTCCTATGGCTACACCTTC
.	.	TRBJ1-1	TRBV2	CASSEVTAGGAFF	TGTGCCAGCAGTGAAGTAACAGCCGGAGGAGCTTTCTTT
TRBD2	once	TRBJ2-1	TRBV27	CASRGLAGGPYNEQFF	TGTGCCAGCAGAGGTCTAGCGGGAGGGCCCTACAATGAGCAGTTCTTC
TRBD2	.	TRBJ2-2	TRBV11-3	CASSKLAVQGTGELFF	TGTGCCAGCAGCAAACTAGCGGTACAAGGAACCGGGGAGCTGTTTTTT